This T cell receptor (beta chain) was found in a study of T cells expressing NK-cell markers. Study-wide context: HCMV seropositivity characterized most of the eight sequenced donors, and seronegativity one. General study results and limits: Researchers report these clonotypes also headed the CD3+CD56-NKG2C+ fraction in four donors. In a group of 5 to 7 donors, dominant NKG2C+ clonotypes represented about 1.0-8% of CD8+ T cells.

TCR beta libraries carry UMIs added by 5'RACE template switching. TCRdb reanalyzed the 5' RACE reads and collapses them to one entry per CDR3 protein, without DNA. The sample has 160,000 or so distinct CDR3 sequences, and its top ten clones hold about 18%. A note on this clonotype: Antigen specificity is unknown.

Germline-derived CDR1 and CDR2 are SGHTA and FQGTGA. The length of the CDR3 is 13 residues. V is TRBV7-3 and J is TRBJ2-1; TCRdb's D gene call, TRBD2, goes unchecked for lack of DNA. The source material was blood T cells: a sorted CD56 or NKG2C T cell subset, CD4+ or CD8+ T cells, or bulk PBMC T cells (not recorded which). The sequence derives from a woman between 18 and 69 years old in good health. CDR3 in amino acids: CASSPRQRGEQFF.